The 30 T cell receptor beta chains below were found in one sample sequenced in a study of blood T cell repertoires in COVID-19 (TCRdb year 2020). Preparation of the library involved the immunoSEQ multiplex PCR assay. TCRdb's version of the immuneACCESS table is confined to in-frame rearrangements and falls short of the full clone set. An unresolved V gene accounts for under half of the shortfall where checked; the remainder is of unknown origin. Here the sample has approximately 310,000 clones; over 75% occur a single time. The top ten clonotypes cover approximately 7.8% of the sample. The specimen was peripheral blood. These receptors came from a woman in her fifties or sixties who had recovered from COVID-19.

V is TRBV12-3 or TRBV12-4 and J is TRBJ2-3, with TRBD1 matching over 8 bases. The CDR3 length is 13 residues. V was pared by 6 bases and J by 13 bases, with 12 bases of the junction left unmatched. Here the CDR3 DNA reads TGTGCCAGCAGCGGCGGACAGGGCCGTTCCAAGTATTTT. This translates into CASSGGQGRSKYF.

The V gene is TRBV5-6, the J gene TRBJ2-5; D uncertain. The CDR3 has 15 amino acids. Germline CDR1 SGHDT, CDR2 YYEEEE. The ends were cut back, 6 bases at V and 1 base at J, with 16 bases in the middle. CDR3 coding DNA: TGTGCCAGCACCGTGCGCCATTCTCTCCAAGAGACCCAGTACTTC. Translated, it gives CASTVRHSLQETQYF.

This clone has only a few counts. The chain is built from TRBV7-9 and TRBJ2-7; D remains ambiguous. The CDR3 consists of 12 residues. Germline CDR1 is SEHNR and CDR2 is FQNEAQ (reference sequence). Trimming removed 5 bases at V and 4 bases at J, with 9 bases between. The CDR3 bases are TGTGCCAGCAGCGTAATCCCGTACGAGCAGTACTTC. Protein product: CASSVIPYEQYF.

This clone is a singleton in its sample. CDR3 residues: CASSSRRGPVRTDTQYF. CDR3 in DNA: TGTGCCAGCAGCTCCCGACGAGGCCCTGTTAGGACAGATACGCAGTATTTT. The chain is built from TRBV7-2 and TRBJ2-3; D is unclear. The CDR3 runs to 17 residues. Between the trimmed V and J ends, which lost 4 bases and 3 bases, there was a span of 20 bases. Germline V gene lookup returns CDR1 SGHTA and CDR2 FQGNSA.

This chain uses TRBV3-1 (or the pseudogene TRBV3-2) with TRBJ2-2; 9 bases align to TRBD2. In germline, CDR1 is LGHDT, CDR2 YNNKEL (reference sequence). The CDR3 is 15 residues long. The J segment lost 7 bases and the V segment lost 7 bases, leaving 10 bases of the junction unmatched. CDR3 bases: TGTGCCAGCACCGGGGTAGCGGGAGAGGTCGGGGAGCTGTTTTTT. This sequence encodes CASTGVAGEVGELFF.

The rearrangement joins TRBV5-3 to TRBJ2-5; D possibly corresponds to TRBD1 (6 bases). TRBV5-3 is filed as an ORF, its function uncertain. V gave up 4 bases and J gave up 1 base, with 11 bases separating them. The length of the CDR3 is 14 residues. CDR3 in amino acids: CARSKLTGQETQYF. The CDR3 DNA reads TGTGCCAGAAGCAAGCTGACAGGCCAAGAGACCCAGTACTTC.

This clone has only a few counts. The CDR3 loop is CASSIVTGRNTGELFF. CDR3 coding DNA: TGTGCCAGTAGTATAGTGACGGGGAGGAACACCGGGGAGCTGTTTTTT. V gene TRBV19 combines with J gene TRBJ2-2; D might be TRBD2 (5 bases). The CDR3 has 16 amino acids. Deletions cut 1 base from V and 1 base from J, with 10 bases between. CDR1 is LNHDA, CDR2 SQIVND, per germline (reference sequence).

This clone turned up a few times. This chain connects TRBV19 to TRBJ1-6; D may be TRBD1 (6 bases). The germline V and J ends were trimmed by 9 bases and 7 bases, with 13 bases remaining between them. Germline assignment: CDR1 LNHDA and CDR2 SQIVND (reference sequence). The CDR3 is 13 residues long. The CDR3 DNA sequence: TGTGCCAGCGGGGGGCGGACAAATTCACCCCTCCACTTT. This sequence encodes CASGGRTNSPLHF.

The gene calls are TRBV9 and TRBJ2-1; perhaps TRBD2 as D (6 bases). V was cut by 0 bases and J by 4 bases, with 14 bases left in between. This CDR3 region has 16 residues. The germline CDR1 and CDR2 sequences are SGDLS and YYNGEE. CDR3 coding DNA: TGTGCCAGCAGCGTAGCTATCACGGGACTGTACAATGAGCAGTTCTTC. Protein product: CASSVAITGLYNEQFF.

V is TRBV5-1 and J is TRBJ2-1, with 13 bases fitting TRBD2. CDR3 size: 17 residues. With V trimmed by 4 bases and J by 9 bases, 13 bases remained unmatched. Germline loops: CDR1 SGHRS, CDR2 YFSETQ. CDR3 nucleotides: TGCGCCAGCAGCATGGGACTAGCGGGGACAAGCAGGATTGAGCAGTTCTTC. This sequence encodes CASSMGLAGTSRIEQFF.

The genes are TRBV27 and TRBJ2-7; possibly TRBD2 for D (6 bases). This CDR3 has 15 residues. Germline V lookup: CDR1 MNHEY, CDR2 SMNVEV (reference sequence). The V and J ends lost 1 base and 3 bases respectively, with 13 bases between them. The DNA for the CDR3 is TGTGCCAGCAGTTTATTAGGGGAGCGGGTCTACGAGCAGTACTTC. Translating gives CASSLLGERVYEQYF.

The genes are TRBV11-3 and TRBJ2-3; D ambiguous. The germline V gene encodes CDR1 SGHNT and CDR2 YENEEA. The length of the CDR3 is 12 residues. V was shortened by 3 bases and J by 2 bases, with 3 bases between the two germline ends. CDR3 bases: TGTGCCAGCAGCTTTCACACAGATACGCAGTATTTT. Amino acid sequence: CASSFHTDTQYF.

A single count supports this clone. The chain has TRBV9 and TRBJ1-1, with a tentative D call TRBD1 (5 bases). Between the trimmed V and J ends, which lost 0 bases and 0 bases, there was a span of 15 bases. The V gene's germline CDR1 is SGDLS and CDR2 YYNGEE. This CDR3 has 17 residues. CDR3 sequence reads: CASSVEGRAEMNTEAFF. Written as DNA, the CDR3 is TGTGCCAGCAGCGTAGAGGGCAGGGCCGAAATGAACACTGAAGCTTTCTTT. Drawing the rest from reference TRBV9 and TRBJ1-1, the complete variable domain is DSGVTQTPKHLITATGQRVTLRCSPRSGDLSVYWYQQSLDQGLQFLIQYYNGEERAKGNILERFSAQQFPDLHSELNLSSLELGDSALYFCASSVEGRAEMNTEAFFGQGTRLTVV.

The chain employs TRBV28 and TRBJ1-2; TRBD1 is a possible D gene (5 bases). CDR3 length: 12 amino acids. The germline V and J ends were trimmed by 6 bases and 5 bases, with 10 bases remaining between them. Looked up from germline, CDR1 is MDHEN and CDR2 is SYDVKM. The CDR3 reads CASRAGNYGYTF. In nucleotides, the CDR3 is TGTGCCAGCAGAGCAGGGAATTATGGCTACACCTTC.

The V gene is TRBV3-1 (or the pseudogene TRBV3-2), the J gene TRBJ2-3; TRBD2 matches 12 bases. The CDR3 covers 16 residues. Germline loops: CDR1 LGHDT, CDR2 YNNKEL (reference sequence). Germline trimming cut 1 base from V and 4 bases from J; bases unmatched to any gene: 3. The CDR3 is CASSQGRLAGADTQYF. The CDR3 coding sequence is TGTGCCAGCAGCCAAGGACGACTAGCGGGGGCAGATACGCAGTATTTT.

This clone has just one count. The chain uses TRBV30 and TRBJ1-3; TRBD1 might be the D (5 bases). Germline CDR1 is GTSNPN and CDR2 is SVGIG (reference sequence). The CDR3 extends over 13 amino acids. V lost 2 bases to trimming and J lost 1 base, with 6 bases between them. The CDR3 region has the DNA TGTGCCTGGAGTTCAGGGTCTGGAAACACCATATATTTT. As protein: CAWSSGSGNTIYF.

J is TRBJ1-2 and V is TRBV2; D is unclear. CDR3 length: 12 amino acids. The germline V and J ends were trimmed by 6 bases and 5 bases, with 10 bases remaining between them. Germline V lookup: CDR1 SNHLY, CDR2 FYNNEI. Here the CDR3 DNA reads TGTGCCAGCAGGGGCGATGAGTATGGCTACACCTTC. Its protein product is CASRGDEYGYTF.

This chain joins TRBV7-9 and TRBJ1-1; maybe TRBD1 (6 bases). This CDR3 region has 15 residues. The germline CDR1 and CDR2 sequences are SEHNR and FQNEAQ (reference sequence). Between the trimmed V and J ends, which lost 6 bases and 4 bases, there was a span of 18 bases. The CDR3 sequence is CASRRSGTRGTEAFF. DNA for the CDR3: TGTGCCAGCAGGAGGAGCGGGACAAGGGGCACTGAAGCTTTCTTT.

The gene calls are TRBV7-3 and TRBJ2-2, with TRBD2 identical over 7 bases. Germline V gene sequence: CDR1 SGHTA, CDR2 FQGTGA. V dropped 0 bases and J dropped 7; count of bases not matched to a gene: 5. The CDR3 has 15 residues. This CDR3 reads CASSLTGGRGGELFF. The CDR3 DNA is TGTGCCAGCAGCTTAACAGGCGGGAGAGGCGGGGAGCTGTTTTTT.

The chain joins TRBV30 to TRBJ2-7; 8 positions agree with TRBD1. The CDR3 sequence is 16 residues long. Germline lookup yields CDR1 GTSNPN and CDR2 SVGIG (reference sequence). Unmatched junction bases numbered 10, after V lost 1 base and J lost 2 bases. DNA for the CDR3: TGTGCCTGGAGTGCCTACACGGACAGGGCACCCTACGAGCAGTACTTC. This codes for CAWSAYTDRAPYEQYF.

The rearrangement uses TRBV7-9 and TRBJ2-1, with 10 bases lining up with TRBD1. This CDR3 region has 13 residues. CDR1 is SEHNR and CDR2 is FQNEAQ in the germline V gene (reference sequence). After removal of 5 bases from V and 10 bases from J, the junction contained 5 bases not matched to a gene. The CDR3 DNA is TGTGCCAGCAGCCAGGACAGGGGGGGAGAGCAGTTCTTC. Protein: CASSQDRGGEQFF.

This chain joins TRBV15 and TRBJ2-7; TRBD1 aligns across 9 bases. The junction had 9 bases not matched to a gene; V was cut back by 3 bases and J by 6 bases. Germline lookup yields CDR1 LNHNV and CDR2 YYDKDF (reference sequence). The CDR3 has 15 residues. The CDR3 nucleotides are TGTGCCACCAGCAGGGGGGGGAACAGGGGGCTCGAGCAGTACTTC. Translation: CATSRGGNRGLEQYF.

The rearrangement uses TRBV6-2 or TRBV6-3 and TRBJ1-2; tentative D call: TRBD1 (6 bases). Germline values: CDR1 MNHEY, CDR2 SVGEGT. Trimming left V 5 bases short and J 4 bases short, with 17 bases between. CDR3 size: 15 residues. The CDR3 DNA sequence: TGTGCCAGCAGTCCCTATAGTGGGACACTCTATGGCTACACCTTC. Amino acids: CASSPYSGTLYGYTF.

J is TRBJ2-1 and V is TRBV28; 11 bases align to TRBD2. Germline-derived CDR1 and CDR2 are MDHEN and SYDVKM. The CDR3 runs 18 residues. V lost 5 bases, J lost 5 bases, and 14 bases stayed unmatched. The CDR3 coding sequence is TGTGCCAGCAGTCCCTCCTCACCTCTAGCGGGAGGCCACAATGAGCAGTTCTTC. This sequence encodes CASSPSSPLAGGHNEQFF.

The V and J genes are TRBV15 and TRBJ2-5; weak D call: TRBD1 (6 bases). The CDR3 covers 14 residues. V shed 1 base and J shed 3 bases, with 9 bases lying between them. Germline CDR1 LNHNV, CDR2 YYDKDF (reference sequence). The CDR3 DNA follows: TGTGCCACCAGCAGAGGGACAGTGGAAGAGACCCAGTACTTC. Translated: CATSRGTVEETQYF. Based on the CDR3 plus reference TRBV15 and TRBJ2-5, the full variable domain is DAMVIQNPRYQVTQFGKPVTLSCSQTLNHNVMYWYQQKSSQAPKLLFHYYDKDFNNEADTPDNFQSRRPNTSFCFLDIRSPGLGDTAMYLCATSRGTVEETQYFGPGTRLLVL.

V and J are TRBV9 and TRBJ2-3; no definite D call. Trimming pared 4 bases from V and 1 base from J, leaving 13 bases between. Germline assignment: CDR1 SGDLS and CDR2 YYNGEE. The CDR3 covers 15 residues. CDR3 sequence: CASSPSRVGTDTQYF. The CDR3 DNA follows: TGTGCCAGCAGCCCATCCCGGGTGGGCACAGATACGCAGTATTTT.

This sequence joins TRBV28 and TRBJ2-7, with 7 bases fitting TRBD2. The CDR3 covers 16 residues. Unmatched junction bases numbered 15, after V lost 7 bases and J lost 3 bases. The germline gives CDR1 MDHEN, CDR2 SYDVKM. The CDR3 protein is CASTLAGRGEFYEQYF. As DNA, the CDR3 is TGTGCCAGCACCCTCGCAGGCCGGGGGGAGTTCTACGAGCAGTACTTC.

V and J are TRBV5-1 and TRBJ1-1; D possibly corresponds to TRBD1 (6 bases). CDR1 and CDR2 from the germline V gene are SGHRS and YFSETQ. V was clipped by 0 bases and J by 6 bases, with 12 bases between them. The CDR3 length is 14 residues. This CDR3 reads CASSLVAGAAEAFF. The DNA of the CDR3 is TGCGCCAGCAGCTTGGTGGCAGGGGCAGCTGAAGCTTTCTTT.

This clone appeared a few times. J is TRBJ1-2 and V is TRBV6-5, with TRBD1 matching over 9 bases. Germline V gene data show CDR1 as MNHEY and CDR2 as SVGAGI. The CDR3 runs to 15 residues. The ends lost 4 bases at V and 4 bases at J; junction bases unmatched: 7. The CDR3 loop is CASSSPGTGIYGYTF. CDR3 coding DNA: TGTGCCAGCAGTTCACCCGGGACAGGGATCTATGGCTACACCTTC.

This chain links TRBV4-3 with TRBJ2-5; possibly TRBD2 for D (6 bases). CDR3 length: 18 amino acids. The V and J ends lost 2 bases and 5 bases respectively, with 24 bases between them. CDR1 LGHNA and CDR2 YSLEER come from the germline V gene. The CDR3 is CASSQSFKRRGVLETQYF. CDR3 nucleotides: TGCGCCAGCAGCCAATCTTTCAAGCGGAGGGGCGTCCTTGAGACCCAGTACTTC.